Presented here are 22 T cell receptor beta chains from one specimen sequenced in a study of CD4 T cells in relation to SARS-CoV-2 and coronaviruses (dated by TCRdb to 2020 to 2023). The library relied on the immunoSEQ multiplex PCR assay. Sourced from immuneACCESS, this table was stored by TCRdb with only in-frame sequences that have V and J called. A share of the clones is absent; for the studies checked, an unresolved V gene accounts for under half, and the remainder has no known explanation. The sample table holds 30,000 to 45,000 clones, of which approximately 80% were seen once. Of the sample, over 20% is held by the ten largest clones. Which antigens these TCRs recognize remains unknown. Specimen: memory CD4+ T cells from PBMCs, cultured in vitro. What this sample's cell subset or site label stands for: memory (non-naive) CD4+ T cells. The receptors stem from an adult with COVID-19.

As for this clone: The junction does not match germline at one end; this may be a read error. The chain is built from TRBV7-2 and TRBJ2-3, with 9 positions matching TRBD2. Germline loops: CDR1 SGHTA, CDR2 FQGNSA. This CDR3 region has 14 residues. In DNA, the CDR3 is TGTGCCAGCAGTTTAGCGGGAGTGGCAGATACGCAGTATTTT. As protein: CASSLAGVADTQYF. Based on the CDR3 plus reference TRBV7-2 and TRBJ2-3, the full variable domain is GAGVSQSPSNKVTEKGKDVELRCDPISGHTALYWYRQSLGQGLEFLIYFQGNSAPDKSGLPSDRFSAERTGGSVSTLTIQRTQQEDSAVYLCASSLAGVADTQYFGPGTRLTVL.

The chain joins TRBV7-2 to TRBJ1-3; D call uncertain. The CDR3 spans 15 residues. Trimming took off 0 bases at V and 0 bases at J, with 6 bases between the two ends. The germline V gene encodes CDR1 SGHTA and CDR2 FQGNSA. In nucleotides, the CDR3 is TGTGCCAGCAGCTTAGCCGCATACTCTGGAAACACCATATATTTT. It specifies CASSLAAYSGNTIYF.

This clone has only one observation. CDR3 sequence: CASSFRDIGYEQYF. CDR3 nucleotide sequence: TGCGCCAGCAGCTTCCGGGACATAGGCTACGAGCAGTACTTC. The gene calls are TRBV4-1 and TRBJ2-7; D is possibly TRBD1 (6 bases). Trimming pared 5 bases from V and 3 bases from J, leaving 14 bases between. The germline V gene has CDR1 MGHRA and CDR2 YSYEKL. The CDR3 is 14 amino acids.

This CDR3 reads CAISDGTSGRTTYEQYF. The DNA of the CDR3 is TGTGCCATCAGTGACGGGACTAGCGGGAGGACAACCTACGAGCAGTACTTC. The chain couples TRBV10-3 to TRBJ2-7, with TRBD2 matching 15 bases. J was trimmed by 2 bases and V by 3 bases; bases with no gene match: 5. Per germline, CDR1 ENHRY and CDR2 SYGVKD. This CDR3 has 17 residues.

V gene TRBV7-2 combines with J gene TRBJ2-3, with 8 bases lining up with TRBD2. CDR3 length: 16 residues. The junction had 10 bases not matched to a gene; V was cut back by 5 bases and J by 3 bases. Germline lookup yields CDR1 SGHTA and CDR2 FQGNSA. CDR3 in DNA: TGTGCCAGCAGCCGGGGGGGGGCTAGCACGACAGATACGCAGTATTTT. Encoded protein: CASSRGGASTTDTQYF.

The genes are TRBV12-3 or TRBV12-4 and TRBJ2-7; D is perhaps TRBD1 (5 bases). V was cut by 6 bases and J by 3 bases, with 12 bases left in between. This CDR3 contains 13 residues. CDR3 amino acids: CASRHRWVYEQYF. In DNA form, the CDR3 reads TGTGCCAGCAGACACAGGTGGGTCTACGAGCAGTACTTC.

This chain uses TRBV7-9 with TRBJ2-7, with a weak D call TRBD1 (6 bases). V dropped 5 bases and J dropped 4 bases, with 15 bases sitting between them. Germline V gene lookup returns CDR1 SEHNR and CDR2 FQNEAQ (reference sequence). The CDR3 runs to 14 residues. The CDR3 is CASSLTGGAYEQYF. CDR3 nucleotides: TGTGCCAGCAGCCTGACAGGAGGCGCGTACGAGCAGTACTTC. The full variable domain, with the rest looked up from reference TRBV7-9 and TRBJ2-7, is DTGVSQNPRHKITKRGQNVTFRCDPISEHNRLYWYRQTLGQGPEFLTYFQNEAQLEKSRLLSDRFSAERPKGSFSTLEIQRTEQGDSAMYLCASSLTGGAYEQYFGPGTRLTVT.

This clone occurred once. This sequence joins TRBV19 and TRBJ2-1; perhaps TRBD2 as D (6 bases). Germline V gene data show CDR1 as LNHDA and CDR2 as SQIVND (reference sequence). The CDR3 runs to 12 residues. V was trimmed by 8 bases and J by 9 bases, leaving 14 bases between them. The CDR3 here is CASGGNGAEQFF. The CDR3 nucleotides read TGTGCCAGTGGAGGGAACGGGGCTGAGCAGTTCTTC.

This clone was detected once. V usage is TRBV7-9 and J usage is TRBJ2-2; D ambiguous. Trimming cost V 1 base and J 4 bases, with 7 bases left between them. CDR3 length: 14 amino acids. CDR1 and CDR2 (germline): SEHNR, FQNEAQ (reference sequence). The CDR3 here is CASSLGLSTGELFF. As DNA, the CDR3 is TGTGCCAGCAGCTTAGGACTTTCCACCGGGGAGCTGTTTTTT.

This chain joins TRBV9 and TRBJ1-2, with D possibly TRBD1 on 6 matching bases. Germline loops: CDR1 SGDLS, CDR2 YYNGEE. The V end lost 4 bases, the J end lost 8 bases, and 12 bases lay between the germline ends. This CDR3 has 12 amino acids. The CDR3 bases are TGTGCCAGCAGCCGAGGGGGAGGAGGCTACACCTTC. As protein: CASSRGGGGYTF.

The V gene is TRBV7-9, the J gene TRBJ2-3; TRBD2 agrees at 9 bases. Germline V gene data show CDR1 as SEHNR and CDR2 as FQNEAQ (reference sequence). V lost 1 base and J lost 6; bases outside the gene matches: 11. The CDR3 is 17 amino acids. CDR3 nucleotide sequence: TGTGCCAGCAGCTTAGGGGCTAGCGGGGTTGGAGGTGATACGCAGTATTTT. The encoded protein is CASSLGASGVGGDTQYF.

This clone was seen only once. The J gene is TRBJ2-7, the V gene TRBV4-3, with 13 positions matching TRBD2. The CDR3 totals 16 residues. CDR1 and CDR2 (germline): LGHNA, YSLEER. Trimming cost V 4 bases and J 5 bases; bases outside gene matches: 8. CDR3 region: CASSPAILAGGDEQYF. The CDR3 region has the DNA TGCGCCAGCAGCCCCGCGATACTAGCGGGAGGGGACGAGCAGTACTTC.

The chain has TRBV7-9 and TRBJ2-3, with D perhaps assigned TRBD1 or TRBD2 (5 bases each). Germline-derived CDR1 and CDR2 are SEHNR and FQNEAQ (reference sequence). V was pared by 8 bases and J by 4 bases, with 13 bases between. This CDR3 contains 13 residues. CDR3 DNA: TGTGCCAGCCGGGGCCCTGTGGCAGATACGCAGTATTTT. Protein product: CASRGPVADTQYF.

The chain carries TRBV21-1 and TRBJ2-1; the D segment call TRBD2 is taken from the table without a DNA check. TRBV21-1 is listed as a pseudogene. The CDR3 consists of 18 residues. CDR3: CASSKGGLAGGQLNEQFF. In nucleotides, the CDR3 is TGTGCCAGCAGCAAAGGGGGCTTAGCGGGAGGGCAATTAAATGAGCAGTTCTTC.

The genes are TRBV7-6 and TRBJ2-3; 11 positions agree with TRBD2. Germline values: CDR1 SGHVS, CDR2 FNYEAQ. The J segment lost 2 bases and the V segment lost 5 bases, leaving 12 bases of the junction unmatched. The CDR3 extends over 18 amino acids. The CDR3 sequence: CASSKTLAGGPATDTQYF. CDR3 bases: TGTGCCAGCAGCAAGACCCTAGCGGGAGGCCCGGCCACAGATACGCAGTATTTT.

This clone was found once. The rearrangement links TRBV6-1 to TRBJ2-3; no clear D gene. Germline V gives CDR1 MNHNS, CDR2 SASEGT. This CDR3 contains 14 residues. V lost 0 bases to trimming and J lost 3 bases, with 7 bases between them. CDR3 in DNA: TGTGCCAGCAGTGAAGCCCAGTATACAGATACGCAGTATTTT. This codes for CASSEAQYTDTQYF.

The J gene is TRBJ2-7, the V gene TRBV24-1, with a possible D match to TRBD2 (6 bases). The CDR3 is 13 amino acids. Trimming took 10 bases from V and 6 from J, leaving 18 bases between them. Per germline, CDR1 KGHDR and CDR2 SFDVKD. The CDR3 sequence is CATTTVPGGEQYF. The DNA for the CDR3 is TGTGCCACTACGACAGTCCCCGGGGGCGAGCAGTACTTC.

The chain recombines TRBV10-3 with TRBJ2-7, with TRBD1 matching 8 bases. The CDR3 length is 14 residues. CDR1 and CDR2 from the germline V gene are ENHRY and SYGVKD. V trimming: 4 bases; J trimming: 4 bases; junction bases outside the gene matches: 6. The CDR3 bases are TGTGCCATCAGTGGTGGACAGGGAAAATACGAGCAGTACTTC. Protein sequence: CAISGGQGKYEQYF.

This chain connects TRBV29-1 to TRBJ2-4; D is undetermined. The CDR3 length is 14 residues. V was trimmed by 5 bases and J by 0 bases, leaving 11 bases between them. Germline V gene lookup returns CDR1 SQVTM and CDR2 ANQGSEA. The CDR3 protein is CSVRAELAKNIQYF. CDR3 DNA: TGCAGCGTTAGGGCAGAACTAGCCAAAAACATTCAGTACTTC. Combining the CDR3 with reference TRBV29-1 and TRBJ2-4 gives the whole variable domain SAVISQKPSRDICQRGTSLTIQCQVDSQVTMMFWYRQQPGQSLTLIATANQGSEATYESGFVIDKFPISRPNLTFSTLTVSNMSPEDSSIYLCSVRAELAKNIQYFGAGTRLSVL.

The chain links TRBV5-1 to TRBJ2-7; TRBD1 matches 7 bases. CDR3 size: 13 residues. J gave up 4 bases and V 3 bases, and 4 bases lay outside the gene matches. The germline CDR1 and CDR2 sequences are SGHRS and YFSETQ. The CDR3 protein is CASSSGQNYEQYF. CDR3 coding DNA: TGCGCCAGCAGCTCGGGACAGAATTACGAGCAGTACTTC.

This rearrangement joins TRBV7-2 to TRBJ2-7; D ambiguous. CDR3 length equals 13 residues. CDR1 and CDR2 from the germline V gene are SGHTA and FQGNSA. The germline V and J ends were trimmed by 0 bases and 0 bases, with 3 bases remaining between them. The CDR3 coding sequence is TGTGCCAGCAGCTTAGCCCGCTCCTACGAGCAGTACTTC. Protein sequence: CASSLARSYEQYF.

As concerns this clone: The junction shows a germline mismatch at one end, possibly a read error. The chain links TRBV30 to TRBJ1-1; D is uncertain. Germline V lookup: CDR1 GTSNPN, CDR2 SVGIG (reference sequence). This CDR3 has 12 amino acids. DNA for the CDR3: TGTGCCGGGAGGCCTGGGCCCACTGAAGCTTTCTTT. This translates into CAGRPGPTEAFF.